These 20 T cell receptor beta chains were sequenced from one sample in a study of blood T cell repertoires in COVID-19. Libraries were prepared by immunoSEQ multiplex PCR; TCRdb keeps only in-frame clonotypes and omits some of them. The repertoire holds approximately 120,000 clones, with around four fifths as singletons. Sequencing was performed on peripheral blood. The receptors derive from a human donor in a cohort sampled during active COVID-19.

This rearrangement joins TRBV6-1 to TRBJ1-1, with 9 positions matching TRBD1. Germline V gene data show CDR1 as MNHNS and CDR2 as SASEGT. The CDR3 spans 13 residues. V trimming: 1 base; J trimming: 12 bases; junction bases outside the gene matches: 6. The CDR3 DNA follows: TGTGCCAGCAGTGAAGAGACAGGGGGAGTTTCTTTCTTT. The encoded protein is CASSEETGGVSFF.

The chain carries TRBV30 and TRBJ2-7, with D perhaps TRBD2 (6 bases). Germline V gene sequence: CDR1 GTSNPN, CDR2 SVGIG (reference sequence). The germline V and J ends were trimmed by 3 bases and 2 bases, with 11 bases remaining between them. The CDR3 loop spans 13 amino acids. The DNA of the CDR3 is TGTGCCTGGAGCCTGGGGGGAGCCTACGAGCAGTACTTC. Translated, it gives CAWSLGGAYEQYF.

V gene TRBV29-1 combines with J gene TRBJ2-7; D possibly corresponds to TRBD2 (6 bases). CDR3 length: 15 amino acids. Germline CDR1 is SQVTM and CDR2 is ANQGSEA. Trimming removed 2 bases from V and 1 base from J, with 15 bases in between. CDR3 protein: CSVELFQGGSYEQYF. The CDR3 DNA follows: TGCAGCGTTGAATTGTTCCAGGGAGGTTCCTACGAGCAGTACTTC.

CDR3 nucleotide sequence: TGTGCCAGCAGCTCACAGTACAGGGGACCCCTCCACTTT. This gives the protein CASSSQYRGPLHF. The chain uses TRBV7-2 and TRBJ1-6; 7 bases agree with TRBD1. Trimming took 4 bases from V and 12 from J; bases not matched to a gene: 6. The CDR3 covers 13 residues. The germline V gene encodes CDR1 SGHTA and CDR2 FQGNSA. Looking up the rest from reference TRBV7-2 and TRBJ1-6 gives the full variable domain: GAGVSQSPSNKVTEKGKDVELRCDPISGHTALYWYRQSLGQGLEFLIYFQGNSAPDKSGLPSDRFSAERTGGSVSTLTIQRTQQEDSAVYLCASSSQYRGPLHFGNGTRLTVT.

This clone was picked up one time. CDR3 amino acids: CASSPGTGDIYEQFF. Written as DNA, the CDR3 is TGTGCCAGCAGCCCCGGGACAGGGGATATTTATGAGCAGTTCTTC. The chain combines TRBV5-4 with TRBJ2-1; 10 bases map to TRBD1. Germline trimming cut 4 bases from V and 8 bases from J; bases unmatched to any gene: 9. The CDR3 consists of 15 residues. Per the germline V gene, CDR1 is SGHNT and CDR2 is YYREEE (reference sequence).

This clone was seen a few times. The V and J genes are TRBV5-1 and TRBJ1-3; D remains unclear. Trimming took off 0 bases at V and 3 bases at J, with 13 bases between the two ends. CDR3 length: 16 amino acids. Looked up from germline, CDR1 is SGHRS and CDR2 is YFSETQ. Here the CDR3 DNA reads TGCGCCAGCAGCTTGGCCGGGTCCCTTGGTGGAAACACCATATATTTT. Protein product: CASSLAGSLGGNTIYF. Variable domain in full (rest from reference TRBV5-1 and TRBJ1-3): KAGVTQTPRYLIKTRGQQVTLSCSPISGHRSVSWYQQTPGQGLQFLFEYFSETQRNKGNFPGRFSGRQFSNSRSEMNVSTLELGDSALYLCASSLAGSLGGNTIYFGEGSWLTVV.

The chain couples TRBV29-1 to TRBJ2-1; 8 bases agree with TRBD2. The CDR3 totals 13 residues. V gave up 7 bases and J gave up 12 bases; unmatched junction bases: 14. Germline CDR1 SQVTM, CDR2 ANQGSEA. CDR3 coding DNA: TGCAGCGCTGACAGTGATAGCGGGAACGTGCAGTTCTTC. Protein product: CSADSDSGNVQFF.

Here the CDR3 reads CASSRKNTGFHEQYF. CDR3 nucleotides: TGTGCCAGCAGCCGTAAAAACACAGGGTTCCACGAGCAGTACTTC. V gene TRBV13 combines with J gene TRBJ2-7, with D perhaps matching TRBD1 (6 bases). The CDR3 totals 15 residues. The V end lost 5 bases, the J end lost 5 bases, and 19 bases lay between the germline ends. Germline values: CDR1 PRHDT, CDR2 FYEKMQ (reference sequence).

This sequence joins TRBV29-1 and TRBJ2-5; D possibly corresponds to TRBD2 (6 bases). The CDR3 runs 13 residues. Trimming removed 3 bases from V and 5 bases from J, with 13 bases in between. The germline V gene encodes CDR1 SQVTM and CDR2 ANQGSEA. In DNA, the CDR3 is TGCAGCGTTGAGGTTCGCGGGGCGGAGACCCAGTACTTC. Residues: CSVEVRGAETQYF.

The gene calls are TRBV9 and TRBJ2-1; D perhaps matches TRBD2 (5 bases). Germline V gives CDR1 SGDLS, CDR2 YYNGEE. V lost 6 bases and J lost 7, with 14 bases in between. CDR3 size: 13 residues. Here the CDR3 reads CASNPGSSNEQFF. DNA of the CDR3: TGTGCCAGCAACCCTGGGAGTTCGAATGAGCAGTTCTTC.

The chain is built from TRBV7-2 and TRBJ2-1; 9 bases match TRBD1. The germline CDR1 and CDR2 sequences are SGHTA and FQGNSA. After removal of 4 bases from V and 7 bases from J, the junction contained 11 bases not matched to a gene. CDR3 length: 16 residues. The CDR3 DNA is TGTGCCAGCAGCTCCGGACAGGGGAAGGGTAGAAATGAGCAGTTCTTC. As protein: CASSSGQGKGRNEQFF. Full variable domain (remainder filled in from reference TRBV7-2 and TRBJ2-1): GAGVSQSPSNKVTEKGKDVELRCDPISGHTALYWYRQSLGQGLEFLIYFQGNSAPDKSGLPSDRFSAERTGGSVSTLTIQRTQQEDSAVYLCASSSGQGKGRNEQFFGPGTRLTVL.

This chain uses TRBV27 with TRBJ1-2; TRBD1 matches 9 bases. The CDR3 is made up of 17 amino acids. J gave up 0 bases and V 6 bases, and 11 bases lay outside the gene matches. CDR1 MNHEY and CDR2 SMNVEV come from the germline V gene (reference sequence). CDR3 nucleotide sequence: TGTGCCAGCAGCCCCGGGACAGGGCTATATCCTAACTATGGCTACACCTTC. This gives the protein CASSPGTGLYPNYGYTF.

In its sample, this clone was seen many times. The chain combines TRBV5-1 with TRBJ2-5; no clear D. Germline assignment: CDR1 SGHRS and CDR2 YFSETQ. The V end lost 0 bases, the J end lost 7 bases, and 16 bases lay between the germline ends. This CDR3 contains 15 residues. For the CDR3, the DNA is TGCGCCAGCAGCTTGGCTCTGCGGAGCATGTCGACCCAGTACTTC. Translation: CASSLALRSMSTQYF.

This clone was detected only once. The CDR3, as DNA: TGTGCCAGCAGCTCCCGGACTAGCGGTATTACCGGGGAGCTGTTTTTT. This translates into CASSSRTSGITGELFF. The chain employs TRBV4-2 and TRBJ2-2; 10 bases are shared with TRBD2. The CDR3 runs 16 residues. J lost 5 bases, V lost 5 bases, and 8 bases had no gene match. Germline-derived CDR1 and CDR2 are LGHNA and YNFKEQ.

This clone was seen just once. The chain recombines TRBV10-3 with TRBJ2-7; TRBD1 is a possible D gene (5 bases). Trimming took 10 bases from V and 0 from J, leaving 19 bases between them. The CDR3 is 15 residues long. Per the germline V gene, CDR1 is ENHRY and CDR2 is SYGVKD. The CDR3 here is CATRPTDISSYEQYF. The DNA for the CDR3 is TGTGCCACTCGCCCGACGGACATTAGCTCCTACGAGCAGTACTTC.

In this sample, this clone turned up once. This sequence joins TRBV7-2 and TRBJ1-6; D is unresolved. Germline CDR1 is SGHTA and CDR2 is FQGNSA. The length of the CDR3 is 17 residues. Trimming took off 4 bases at V and 0 bases at J, with 13 bases between the two ends. As DNA, the CDR3 is TGTGCCAGCAGCTCACCCCGCCTGAGCTCCTATAATTCACCCCTCCACTTT. Translated: CASSSPRLSSYNSPLHF.

The gene calls are TRBV4-1 and TRBJ1-6; a weak D match, TRBD1 (5 bases). The germline V and J ends were trimmed by 5 bases and 7 bases, with 15 bases remaining between them. CDR1 MGHRA and CDR2 YSYEKL come from the germline V gene. The CDR3 length is 15 residues. CDR3 bases: TGCGCCAGCAGCAGCCGACAGAACTCAAATTCACCCCTCCACTTT. This encodes CASSSRQNSNSPLHF.

This chain connects TRBV20-1 to TRBJ2-2; 10 nucleotides align to TRBD2. The CDR3 length is 16 residues. CDR1 and CDR2 (germline): DFQATT, SNEGSKA (reference sequence). After removal of 3 bases from V and 4 bases from J, the junction contained 8 bases not matched to a gene. CDR3 sequence (DNA): TGCAGTGCTAGTCCAGCGGGGGGGCGTACCACCGGGGAGCTGTTTTTT. It is translated as CSASPAGGRTTGELFF.

The chain employs TRBV19 and TRBJ2-5; 12 nucleotides align to TRBD1. The CDR3 consists of 16 residues. The trim removed 6 bases at V and 4 bases at J, leaving 9 bases unmatched. Germline assignment: CDR1 LNHDA and CDR2 SQIVND (reference sequence). The CDR3 region is CASSNTRDRGRETQYF. The CDR3 nucleotides are TGTGCCAGTAGCAACACCCGGGACAGGGGGCGAGAGACCCAGTACTTC. Based on the CDR3 plus reference TRBV19 and TRBJ2-5, the full variable domain is DGGITQSPKYLFRKEGQNVTLSCEQNLNHDAMYWYRQDPGQGLRLIYYSQIVNDFQKGDIAEGYSVSREKKESFPLTVTSAQKNPTAFYLCASSNTRDRGRETQYFGPGTRLLVL.

This chain connects TRBV7-2 to TRBJ1-2; unclear D gene. Trimming shortened V by 6 bases and J by 7 bases, and 21 bases separated the two germline ends. The CDR3 extends over 15 amino acids. In germline, CDR1 is SGHTA, CDR2 FQGNSA. CDR3 region: CASRFDRRGLAGYTF. The CDR3 DNA reads TGTGCCAGCAGGTTCGACCGCCGGGGTTTGGCTGGCTACACCTTC. Using reference TRBV7-2 and TRBJ1-2 for the parts outside the CDR3, the full variable domain is GAGVSQSPSNKVTEKGKDVELRCDPISGHTALYWYRQSLGQGLEFLIYFQGNSAPDKSGLPSDRFSAERTGGSVSTLTIQRTQQEDSAVYLCASRFDRRGLAGYTFGSGTRLTVV.